This T cell receptor (beta chain) was observed in a study of blood T cells in healthy people across ages. Per individual sample, total RNA of at least 5 micrograms was extracted. This CDR3 spans 13 amino acids. V was shortened by 5 bases and J by 6 bases, with 15 bases between the two germline ends. Germline CDR1 reads SGHRS; CDR2 reads YFSETQ. Combining a sample-barcoded 5' primer with a J-beta primer mix, a second PCR ran for about 7 to 12 cycles. Carrying 12 random nucleotides, a template-switch adaptor labeled each individual cDNA molecule. TCRdb analysed the 5' RACE reads with MiXCR anew, one entry per CDR3 protein. The sample lists under 1,000,000 distinct CDR3 sequences; about 36% were seen once.

Sequencing was carried out using blood. V is TRBV5-1 and J is TRBJ2-7; D may correspond to TRBD1 or TRBD2 (5 bases each). This sequence originates from a man aged 18 to 30 in good health. The CDR3 loop is CASRTEPGTEQYF. CDR3 DNA sequence: TGCGCCAGCAGGACAGAACCGGGGACCGAGCAGTACTTC.